This TCR beta chain was profiled in a study of human T cells and chemical hapten exposure. Study results and limitations: No alteration of TCRs above 1 in 1000 frequency was seen with DPC sensitization.

As concerns this clonotype: The target antigen is unknown.

The CDR3 extends over 15 amino acids. Germline CDR1 SEHNR, CDR2 FQNEAQ (reference sequence). The V end lost 7 bases, the J end lost 0 bases, and 14 bases lay between the germline ends. Time point given: patch test 2, 6 weeks after DPC sensitization. Stated treatment: therapeutic diphenylcyclopropenone sensitization with weekly scalp DPC. Unfractionated whole blood yielded the extracted total RNA. Single cDNA molecules in the library carried unique molecular identifiers attached during preparation. In TCRdb, the RACE reads were re-called with MiXCR into one record per CDR3 protein. The sample includes 73,000 or so distinct CDR3 sequences, 7.5% to 9.5% of them seen just once.

Source: whole blood, taken in connection with sensitization to the hapten diphenylcyclopropenone (DPC). The clonotype comes from a woman in her fifties or sixties with alopecia areata. Some clones in this sample may be carry-over from other donors' samples. The chain is built from TRBV7-9 and TRBJ2-3; TRBD2 is a possible D gene (5 bases). This chain's CDR3 is CASIILGESTDTQYF. The CDR3 DNA is TGTGCCAGCATCATACTAGGCGAGAGCACAGATACGCAGTATTTT.